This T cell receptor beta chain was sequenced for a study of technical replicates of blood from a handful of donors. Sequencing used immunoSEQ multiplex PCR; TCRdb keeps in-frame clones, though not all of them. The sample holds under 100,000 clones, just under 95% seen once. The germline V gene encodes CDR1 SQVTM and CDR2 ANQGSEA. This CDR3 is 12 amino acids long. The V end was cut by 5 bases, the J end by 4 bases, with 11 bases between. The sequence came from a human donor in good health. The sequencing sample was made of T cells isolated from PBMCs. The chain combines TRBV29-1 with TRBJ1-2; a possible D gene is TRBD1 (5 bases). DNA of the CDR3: TGCAGCGTTCTCGGGGGAGGCTATGGCTACACCTTC. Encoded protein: CSVLGGGYGYTF.